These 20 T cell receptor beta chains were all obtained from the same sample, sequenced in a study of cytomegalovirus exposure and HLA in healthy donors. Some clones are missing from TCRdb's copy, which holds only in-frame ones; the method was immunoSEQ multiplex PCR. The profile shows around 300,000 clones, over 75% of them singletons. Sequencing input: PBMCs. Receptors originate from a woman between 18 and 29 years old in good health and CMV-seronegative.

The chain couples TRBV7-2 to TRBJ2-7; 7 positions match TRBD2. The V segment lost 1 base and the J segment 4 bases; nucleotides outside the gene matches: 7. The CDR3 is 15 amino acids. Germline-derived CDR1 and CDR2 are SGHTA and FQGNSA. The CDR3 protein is CASSLGPGGSYEQYF. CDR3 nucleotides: TGTGCCAGCAGCTTAGGTCCCGGGGGGTCTTACGAGCAGTACTTC. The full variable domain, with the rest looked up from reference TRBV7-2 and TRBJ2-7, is GAGVSQSPSNKVTEKGKDVELRCDPISGHTALYWYRQSLGQGLEFLIYFQGNSAPDKSGLPSDRFSAERTGGSVSTLTIQRTQQEDSAVYLCASSLGPGGSYEQYFGPGTRLTVT.

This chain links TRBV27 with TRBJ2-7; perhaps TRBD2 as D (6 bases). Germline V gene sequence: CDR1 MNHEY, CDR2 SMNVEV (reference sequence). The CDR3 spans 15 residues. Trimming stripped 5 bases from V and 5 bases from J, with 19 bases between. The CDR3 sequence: CASSRTTSRIHEQYF. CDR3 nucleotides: TGTGCCAGCAGTCGCACGACTAGTAGAATCCACGAGCAGTACTTC.

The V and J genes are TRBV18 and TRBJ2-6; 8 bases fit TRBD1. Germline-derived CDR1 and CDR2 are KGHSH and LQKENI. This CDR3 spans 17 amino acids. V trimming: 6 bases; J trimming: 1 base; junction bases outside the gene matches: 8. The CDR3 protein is CASSSGTGRSGANVLTF. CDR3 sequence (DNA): TGTGCCAGCTCTTCCGGGACAGGACGATCTGGGGCCAACGTCCTGACTTTC.

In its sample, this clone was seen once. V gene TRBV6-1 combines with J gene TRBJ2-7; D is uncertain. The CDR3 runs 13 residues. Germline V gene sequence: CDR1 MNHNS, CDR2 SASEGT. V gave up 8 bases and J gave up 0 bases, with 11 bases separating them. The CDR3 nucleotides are TGTGCCAGCCGGCCAGCGAGCTCCTACGAGCAGTACTTC. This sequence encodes CASRPASSYEQYF.

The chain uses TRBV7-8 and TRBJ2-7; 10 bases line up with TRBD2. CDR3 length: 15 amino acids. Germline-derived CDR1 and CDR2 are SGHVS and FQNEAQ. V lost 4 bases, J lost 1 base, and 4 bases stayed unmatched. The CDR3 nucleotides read TGTGCCAGCAGCTCCACTAGCGGGAAATCCTACGAGCAGTACTTC. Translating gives CASSSTSGKSYEQYF.

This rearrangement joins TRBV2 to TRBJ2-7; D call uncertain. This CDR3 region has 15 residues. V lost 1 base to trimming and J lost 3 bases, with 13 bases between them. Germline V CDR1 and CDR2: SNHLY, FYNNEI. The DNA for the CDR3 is TGTGCCAGCAGTGAAGGGCAGGCTGGGTACTACGAGCAGTACTTC. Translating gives CASSEGQAGYYEQYF.

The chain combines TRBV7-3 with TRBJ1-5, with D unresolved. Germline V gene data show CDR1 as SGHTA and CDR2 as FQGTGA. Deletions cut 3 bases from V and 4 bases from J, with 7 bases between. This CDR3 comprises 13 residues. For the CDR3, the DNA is TGTGCCAGCAGCTTGGGCAGAAATCAGCCCCAGCATTTT. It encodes CASSLGRNQPQHF.

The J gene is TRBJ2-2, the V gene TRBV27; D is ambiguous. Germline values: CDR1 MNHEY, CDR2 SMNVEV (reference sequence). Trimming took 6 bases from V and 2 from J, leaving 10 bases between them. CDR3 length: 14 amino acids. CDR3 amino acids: CASRLSRNTGELFF. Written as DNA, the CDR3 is TGTGCCAGCAGGCTTAGCAGAAACACCGGGGAGCTGTTTTTT.

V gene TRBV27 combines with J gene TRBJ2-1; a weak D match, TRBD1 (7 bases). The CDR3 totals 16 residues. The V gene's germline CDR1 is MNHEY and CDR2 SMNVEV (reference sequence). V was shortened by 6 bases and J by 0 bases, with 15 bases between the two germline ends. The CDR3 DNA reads TGTGCCAGCAGGGCACGACAGGGAGGCTCCTACAATGAGCAGTTCTTC. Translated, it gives CASRARQGGSYNEQFF.

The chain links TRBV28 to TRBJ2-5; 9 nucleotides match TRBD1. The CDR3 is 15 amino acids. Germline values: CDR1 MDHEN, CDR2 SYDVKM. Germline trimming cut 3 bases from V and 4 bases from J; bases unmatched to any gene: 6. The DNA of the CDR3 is TGTGCCAGCAGTTTGGGCGAGGACAGGGGAGAGACCCAGTACTTC. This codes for CASSLGEDRGETQYF.

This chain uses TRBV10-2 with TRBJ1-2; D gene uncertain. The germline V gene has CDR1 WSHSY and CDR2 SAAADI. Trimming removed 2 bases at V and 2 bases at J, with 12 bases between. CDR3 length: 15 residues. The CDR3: CASSELAGSNYGYTF. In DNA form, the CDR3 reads TGCGCCAGCAGTGAGCTTGCAGGATCAAACTATGGCTACACCTTC.

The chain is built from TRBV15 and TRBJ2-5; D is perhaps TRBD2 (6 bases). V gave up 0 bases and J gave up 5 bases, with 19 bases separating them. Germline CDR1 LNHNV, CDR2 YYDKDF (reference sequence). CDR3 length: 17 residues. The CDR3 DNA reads TGTGCCACCAGCAGAGATTTCGGTCGGGGGAGTTGGGAGACCCAGTACTTC. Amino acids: CATSRDFGRGSWETQYF.

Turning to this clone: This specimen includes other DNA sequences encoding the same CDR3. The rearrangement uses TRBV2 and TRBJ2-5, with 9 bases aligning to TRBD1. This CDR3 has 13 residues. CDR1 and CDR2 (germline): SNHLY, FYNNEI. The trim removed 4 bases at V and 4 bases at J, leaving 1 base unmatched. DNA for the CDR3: TGTGCCAGCAGTGGACAGGGGGGAGAGACCCAGTACTTC. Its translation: CASSGQGGETQYF.

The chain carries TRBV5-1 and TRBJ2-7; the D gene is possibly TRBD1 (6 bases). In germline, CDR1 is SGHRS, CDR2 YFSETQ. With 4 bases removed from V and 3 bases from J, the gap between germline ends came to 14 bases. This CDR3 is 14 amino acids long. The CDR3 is CASSVGTNNYEQYF. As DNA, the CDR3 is TGCGCCAGCAGCGTCGGGACAAATAACTACGAGCAGTACTTC. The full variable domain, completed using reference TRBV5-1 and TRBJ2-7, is KAGVTQTPRYLIKTRGQQVTLSCSPISGHRSVSWYQQTPGQGLQFLFEYFSETQRNKGNFPGRFSGRQFSNSRSEMNVSTLELGDSALYLCASSVGTNNYEQYFGPGTRLTVT.

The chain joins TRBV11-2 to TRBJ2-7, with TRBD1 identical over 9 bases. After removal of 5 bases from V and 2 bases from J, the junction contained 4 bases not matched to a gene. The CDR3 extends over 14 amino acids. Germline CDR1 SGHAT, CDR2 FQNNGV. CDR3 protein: CASSRTGGPYEQYF. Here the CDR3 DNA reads TGTGCCAGCAGCCGCACAGGGGGCCCCTACGAGCAGTACTTC.

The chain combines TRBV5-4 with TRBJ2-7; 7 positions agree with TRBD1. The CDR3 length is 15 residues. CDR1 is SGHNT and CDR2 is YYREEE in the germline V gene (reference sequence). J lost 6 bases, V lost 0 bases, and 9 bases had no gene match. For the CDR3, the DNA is TGTGCCAGCAGCTTGGTCCCCGACAGGGAATTCGAGCAGTACTTC. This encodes CASSLVPDREFEQYF.

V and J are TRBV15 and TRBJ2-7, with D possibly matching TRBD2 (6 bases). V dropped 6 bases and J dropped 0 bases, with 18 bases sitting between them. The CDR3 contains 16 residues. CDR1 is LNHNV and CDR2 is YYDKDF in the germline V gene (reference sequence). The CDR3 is CATSPPAGRSSYEQYF. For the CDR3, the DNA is TGTGCCACCAGTCCCCCCGCCGGGAGAAGCTCCTACGAGCAGTACTTC.

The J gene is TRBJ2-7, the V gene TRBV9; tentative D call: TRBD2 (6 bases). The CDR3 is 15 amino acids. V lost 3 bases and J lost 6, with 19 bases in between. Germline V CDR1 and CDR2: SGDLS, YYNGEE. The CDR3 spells CASSGTRGGWGEQYF. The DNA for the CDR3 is TGTGCCAGCAGCGGAACCCGTGGAGGGTGGGGCGAGCAGTACTTC.

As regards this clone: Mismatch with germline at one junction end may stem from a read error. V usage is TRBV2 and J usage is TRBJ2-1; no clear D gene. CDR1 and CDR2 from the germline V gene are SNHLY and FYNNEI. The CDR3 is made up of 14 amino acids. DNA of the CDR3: TGTGCCAGTATTATGGGTCCCATAGCCCAATTTAAGGTCTTC. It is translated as CASIMGPIAQFKVF.

Here the CDR3 DNA reads TGTGCCAGCAGCCGCTACAGTGGACTAGCGGGAGTAGGAGAGCAGTACTTC. Protein product: CASSRYSGLAGVGEQYF. This sequence joins TRBV11-2 and TRBJ2-7; 13 nucleotides match TRBD2. The CDR3 runs to 17 residues. CDR1 and CDR2 (germline): SGHAT, FQNNGV. The V gene end was trimmed by 5 bases and the J gene end by 7 bases; junction bases not matched to a gene: 14. Together with reference TRBV11-2 and TRBJ2-7, the CDR3 gives the full variable domain: EAGVAQSPRYKIIEKRQSVAFWCNPISGHATLYWYQQILGQGPKLLIQFQNNGVVDDSQLPKDRFSAERLKGVDSTLKIQPAKLEDSAVYLCASSRYSGLAGVGEQYFGPGTRLTVT.